This T cell receptor (beta chain) was retrieved from a study of cytomegalovirus exposure and HLA in healthy donors. Study outcomes and limitations: Subsequent analysis revealed that first-cohort TCR clusters tended to co-occur in the 90 to 150 validation repertoires. It was about 150 TCR beta chains that were listed as cytomegalovirus-associated. It was reportedly the case that the classifier diagnosed cytomegalovirus status with high specificity and sensitivity.

On this clone itself: What it binds is not known.

The donors formed part of the approximately 110-subject validation cohort, distinct from the approximately 670-subject first cohort. Repertoires were generated with immunoSEQ multiplex PCR, while TCRdb's copy carries only in-frame clones and drops some. The sample shows fewer than 200,000 clones, around 81% of them seen only once. The source of this sequence is a woman under 30 in good health and CMV-seropositive. The source material was PBMCs.

CDR3 sequence (DNA): TGTGCCAGCCACACCGGGACTAGCACAGATACGCAGTATTTT. Its protein is CASHTGTSTDTQYF. V gene TRBV28 combines with J gene TRBJ2-3; a possible D gene is TRBD2 (6 bases). The length of the CDR3 is 14 residues. Germline values: CDR1 MDHEN, CDR2 SYDVKM. Between the trimmed V and J ends, which lost 8 bases and 0 bases, there was a span of 12 bases.